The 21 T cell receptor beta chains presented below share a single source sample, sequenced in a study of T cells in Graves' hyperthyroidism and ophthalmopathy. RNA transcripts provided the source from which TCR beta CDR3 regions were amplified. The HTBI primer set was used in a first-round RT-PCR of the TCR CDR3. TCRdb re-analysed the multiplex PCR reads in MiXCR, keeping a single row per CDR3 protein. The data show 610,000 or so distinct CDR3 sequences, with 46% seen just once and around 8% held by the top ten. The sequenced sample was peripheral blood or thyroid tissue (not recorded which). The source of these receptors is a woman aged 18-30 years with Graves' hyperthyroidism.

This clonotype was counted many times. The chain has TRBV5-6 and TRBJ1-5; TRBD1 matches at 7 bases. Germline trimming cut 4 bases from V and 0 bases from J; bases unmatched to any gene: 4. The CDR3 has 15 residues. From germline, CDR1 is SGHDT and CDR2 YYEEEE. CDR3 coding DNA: TGTGCCAGCAGCATGGGACAGACTAGCAATCAGCCCCAGCATTTT. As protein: CASSMGQTSNQPQHF.

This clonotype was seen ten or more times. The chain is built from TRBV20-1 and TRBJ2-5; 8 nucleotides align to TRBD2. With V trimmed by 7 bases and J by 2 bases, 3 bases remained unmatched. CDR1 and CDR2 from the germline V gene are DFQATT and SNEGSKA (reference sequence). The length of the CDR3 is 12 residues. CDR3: CSGAGGQETQYF. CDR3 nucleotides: TGCAGTGGGGCGGGAGGTCAAGAGACCCAGTACTTC.

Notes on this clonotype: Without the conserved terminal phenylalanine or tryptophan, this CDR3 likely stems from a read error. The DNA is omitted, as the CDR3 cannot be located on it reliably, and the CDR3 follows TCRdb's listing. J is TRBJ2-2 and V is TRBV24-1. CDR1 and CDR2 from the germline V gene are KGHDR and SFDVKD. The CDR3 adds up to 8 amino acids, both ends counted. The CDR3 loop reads CATSDRAG.

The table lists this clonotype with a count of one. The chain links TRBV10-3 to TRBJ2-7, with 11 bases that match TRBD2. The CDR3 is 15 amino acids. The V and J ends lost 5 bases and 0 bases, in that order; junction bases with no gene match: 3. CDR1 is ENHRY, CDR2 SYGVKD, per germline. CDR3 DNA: TGTGCCATCAGTCATGGACTAGCGGGCTCCTACGAGCAGTACTTC. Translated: CAISHGLAGSYEQYF.

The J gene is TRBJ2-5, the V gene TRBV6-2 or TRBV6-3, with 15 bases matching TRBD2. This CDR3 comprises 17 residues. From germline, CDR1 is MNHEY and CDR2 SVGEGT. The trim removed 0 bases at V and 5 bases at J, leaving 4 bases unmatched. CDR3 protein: CASSYSGLAGGGETQYF. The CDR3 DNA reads TGTGCCAGCAGTTACTCGGGACTAGCGGGAGGCGGGGAGACCCAGTACTTC.

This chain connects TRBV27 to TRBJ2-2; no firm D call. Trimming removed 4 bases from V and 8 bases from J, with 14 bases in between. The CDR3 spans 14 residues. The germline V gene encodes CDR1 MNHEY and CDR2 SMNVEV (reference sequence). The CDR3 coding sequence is TGTGCCAGCAGTTACAAGGGAAATTTGGGGGAGCTGTTTTTT. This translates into CASSYKGNLGELFF.

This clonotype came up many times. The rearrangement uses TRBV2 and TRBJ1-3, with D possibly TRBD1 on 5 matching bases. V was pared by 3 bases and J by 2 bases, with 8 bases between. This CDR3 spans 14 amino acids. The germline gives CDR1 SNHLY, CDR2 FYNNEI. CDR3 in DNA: TGTGCCAGCAGTGACAGGACAACTGGAAACACCATATATTTT. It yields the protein CASSDRTTGNTIYF. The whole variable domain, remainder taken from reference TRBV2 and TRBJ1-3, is EPEVTQTPSHQVTQMGQEVILRCVPISNHLYFYWYRQILGQKVEFLVSFYNNEISEKSEIFDDQFSVERPDGSNFTLKIRSTKLEDSAMYFCASSDRTTGNTIYFGEGSWLTVV.

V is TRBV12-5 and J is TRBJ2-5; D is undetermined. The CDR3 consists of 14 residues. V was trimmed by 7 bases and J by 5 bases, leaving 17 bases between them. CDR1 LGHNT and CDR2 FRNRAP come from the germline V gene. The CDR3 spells CASAVSSRRETQYF. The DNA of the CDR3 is TGTGCTAGTGCCGTCTCGTCGCGGCGGGAGACCCAGTACTTC.

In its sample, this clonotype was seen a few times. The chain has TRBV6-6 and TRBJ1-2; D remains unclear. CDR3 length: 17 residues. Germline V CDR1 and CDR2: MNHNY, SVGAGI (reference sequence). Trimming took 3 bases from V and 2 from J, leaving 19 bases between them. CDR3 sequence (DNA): TGTGCCAGCAGTTATTCGGGGAAGGGAATAAGAAACTATGGCTACACCTTC. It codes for CASSYSGKGIRNYGYTF.

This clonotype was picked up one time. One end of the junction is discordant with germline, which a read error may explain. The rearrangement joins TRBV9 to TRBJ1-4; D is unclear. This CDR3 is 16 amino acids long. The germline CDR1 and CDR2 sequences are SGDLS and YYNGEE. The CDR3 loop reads CASSEAGSATDEKLFF. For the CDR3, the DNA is TGTGCCAGCAGTGAAGCCGGGAGTGCAACTGATGAAAAACTGTTTTTT.

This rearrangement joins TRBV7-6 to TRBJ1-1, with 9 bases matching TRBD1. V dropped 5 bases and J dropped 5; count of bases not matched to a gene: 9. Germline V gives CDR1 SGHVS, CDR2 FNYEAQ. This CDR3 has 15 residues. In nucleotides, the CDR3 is TGTGCCAGCAGCACTACGGGACAGGGTCTTACTGAAGCTTTCTTT. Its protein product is CASSTTGQGLTEAFF.

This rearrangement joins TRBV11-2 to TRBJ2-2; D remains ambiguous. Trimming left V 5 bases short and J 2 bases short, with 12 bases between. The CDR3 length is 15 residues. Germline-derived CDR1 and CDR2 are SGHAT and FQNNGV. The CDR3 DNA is TGTGCCAGCAGCCCGACACCGAAAAACACCGGGGAGCTGTTTTTT. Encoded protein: CASSPTPKNTGELFF.

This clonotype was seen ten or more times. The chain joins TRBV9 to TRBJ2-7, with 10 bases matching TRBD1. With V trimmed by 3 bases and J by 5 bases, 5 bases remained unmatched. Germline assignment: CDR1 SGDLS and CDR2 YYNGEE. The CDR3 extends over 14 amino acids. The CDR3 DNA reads TGTGCCAGCAGCGACCGGGACAGGGGCCACGAGCAGTACTTC. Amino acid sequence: CASSDRDRGHEQYF.

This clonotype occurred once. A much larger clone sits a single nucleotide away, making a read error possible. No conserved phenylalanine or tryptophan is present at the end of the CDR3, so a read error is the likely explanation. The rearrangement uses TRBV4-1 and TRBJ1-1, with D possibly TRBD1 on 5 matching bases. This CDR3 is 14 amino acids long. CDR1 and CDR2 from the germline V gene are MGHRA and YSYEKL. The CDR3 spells CASSQDLGDTEAFL. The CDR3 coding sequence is TGTGCCAGCAGCCAAGATTTGGGGGACACTGAAGCTTTCCTT.

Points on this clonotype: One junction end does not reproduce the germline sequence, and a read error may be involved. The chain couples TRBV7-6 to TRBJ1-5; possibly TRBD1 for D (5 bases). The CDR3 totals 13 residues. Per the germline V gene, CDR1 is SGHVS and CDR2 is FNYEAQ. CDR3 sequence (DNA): TGTGCCAGCAGCCTAGCCGGGACTAGGGACGAGCATTTT. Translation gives CASSLAGTRDEHF.

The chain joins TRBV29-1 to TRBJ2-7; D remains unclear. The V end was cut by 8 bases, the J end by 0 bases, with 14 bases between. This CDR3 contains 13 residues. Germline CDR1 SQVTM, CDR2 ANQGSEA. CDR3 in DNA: TGCAGCTTAACTGCCGAAAGCTCCTACGAGCAGTACTTC. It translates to CSLTAESSYEQYF.

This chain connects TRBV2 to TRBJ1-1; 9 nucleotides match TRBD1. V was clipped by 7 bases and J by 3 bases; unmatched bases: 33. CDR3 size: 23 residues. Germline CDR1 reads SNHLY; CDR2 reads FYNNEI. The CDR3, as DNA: TGTGCCAGCACAGATTCTAGTGGTTTGTTCCCCGTGGGACAGGGCAAACAAGACACTGAAGCTTTCTTT. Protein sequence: CASTDSSGLFPVGQGKQDTEAFF.

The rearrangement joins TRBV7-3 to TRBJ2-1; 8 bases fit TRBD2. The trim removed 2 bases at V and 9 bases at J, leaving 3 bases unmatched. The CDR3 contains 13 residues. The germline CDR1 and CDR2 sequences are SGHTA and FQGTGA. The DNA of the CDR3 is TGTGCCAGCAGCTTAGAGCGGGAGTCTGAGCAGTTCTTC. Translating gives CASSLERESEQFF.

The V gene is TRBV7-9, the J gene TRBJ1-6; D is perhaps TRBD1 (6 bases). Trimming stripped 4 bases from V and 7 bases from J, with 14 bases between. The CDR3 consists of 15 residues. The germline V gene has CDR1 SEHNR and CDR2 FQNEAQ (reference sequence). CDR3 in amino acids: CASSSGRGLNSPLHF. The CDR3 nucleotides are TGTGCCAGCAGCTCGGGCAGGGGCCTGAATTCACCCCTCCACTTT.

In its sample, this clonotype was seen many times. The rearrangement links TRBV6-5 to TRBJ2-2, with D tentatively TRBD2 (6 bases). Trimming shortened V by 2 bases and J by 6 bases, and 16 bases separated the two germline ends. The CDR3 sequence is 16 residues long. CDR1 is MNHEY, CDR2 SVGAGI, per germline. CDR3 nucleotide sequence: TGTGCCAGCAGTTACCCGGAGGGTTCGGGAGCCGGGGAGCTGTTTTTT. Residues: CASSYPEGSGAGELFF.

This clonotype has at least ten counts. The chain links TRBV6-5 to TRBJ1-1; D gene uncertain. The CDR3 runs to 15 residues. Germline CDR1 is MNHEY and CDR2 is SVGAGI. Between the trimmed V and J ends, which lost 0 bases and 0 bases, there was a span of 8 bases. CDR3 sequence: CASSYSQAMNTEAFF. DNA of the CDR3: TGTGCCAGCAGTTACTCGCAGGCGATGAACACTGAAGCTTTCTTT.